This T cell receptor (beta chain) was sequenced in a study of T cell changes during pregnancy in multiple sclerosis. Concerning this clone: The junction departs from the called germline gene at one end, perhaps through a read error.

Germline CDR1 reads SGDLS; CDR2 reads YYNGEE. This CDR3 has 13 residues. Profiled with immunoSEQ multiplex PCR; TCRdb holds only in-frame clones, not every one. This sample yields 20,000 to 25,000 clones, of which approximately 80% are seen a single time; about 15% belongs to the top ten. The rearrangement links TRBV9 to TRBJ2-2; a weak D match, TRBD2 (5 bases). The sequences come from CD8+ T cells from peripheral blood mononuclear cells, collected in the first trimester of pregnancy. The clonotype originates from a female donor in good health, enrolled as a control in a pregnancy study. CDR3 sequence (DNA): TGTGCCAGCAGCGTAGGGAGCCCCGGGAAGCTGTTTTTT. Protein sequence: CASSVGSPGKLFF.